This T cell receptor (beta chain) originates from a study of cytotoxic CD8 clonotypes in ibrutinib-treated CLL. The CDR3 is 15 residues long. The ends lost 4 bases at V and 3 bases at J; junction bases unmatched: 7. CDR1 is SGDLS, CDR2 YYNGEE, per germline. Study results and caveats: Sustained-remission patients were sampled at different times than progressing patients were. Under treatment, the uncommon public clonotypes either contracted or remained stable.

On this clone itself: Its antigen remains unknown.

Depths of 1 in 200,000 to 1 in 1 million T cells were the sequencing target. The repertoire was sequenced with immunoSEQ multiplex PCR; TCRdb's copy has only in-frame clones and lacks some. The data show 150,000 to 200,000 clones, with around nine tenths seen just once and 3% to 3.5% held by the top ten. The chain recombines TRBV9 with TRBJ1-5; TRBD1 agrees at 7 bases. This receptor was taken from a human donor with chronic lymphocytic leukemia. Sequenced here: PBMCs, sampled at disease progression, from a patient treated with ibrutinib. CDR3 sequence (DNA): TGTGCCAGCAGCCTGGGGGACAGCCTCAATCAGCCCCAGCATTTT. Its translation: CASSLGDSLNQPQHF. The full variable domain, completed using reference TRBV9 and TRBJ1-5, is DSGVTQTPKHLITATGQRVTLRCSPRSGDLSVYWYQQSLDQGLQFLIQYYNGEERAKGNILERFSAQQFPDLHSELNLSSLELGDSALYFCASSLGDSLNQPQHFGDGTRLSIL.